The entry below describes one TCR beta chain. Its antigen is still unknown. The data were taken from a study of T cell responses to AZD1222 COVID-19 vaccine. Assay: immunoSEQ multiplex PCR; the TCRdb copy retains only in-frame clones and omits some. The sample consists of 85,000 to 100,000 clones, 85% to 90% of them appearing once. Study results and caveats: Regions 160-218 and 743-854 dominated among vaccine-associated CD4 TCRs spanning spike. White British donors predominated, females outnumbered males, and clonal diversity was possibly underestimated.

Second doses at about 4 or about 12 weeks were pooled. V shed 4 bases and J shed 4 bases, with 8 bases lying between them. The germline CDR1 and CDR2 sequences are MNHNY and SVGAGI (reference sequence). The CDR3 is 12 residues long. This TCR came from an adult who received the AZD1222 COVID-19 vaccine. The sample here was peripheral blood, taken 28 days after the second AZD1222 dose. The chain is built from TRBV6-6 and TRBJ2-7; possibly TRBD2 for D (6 bases). The CDR3 spells CASSSRGYEQYF. The CDR3 DNA follows: TGTGCCAGCAGTTCCCGGGGGTACGAGCAGTACTTC.